The present T cell receptor (beta chain) was sequenced within a study of T cells in Graves' hyperthyroidism and ophthalmopathy. Remarks on this clonotype: A much larger clone is a single base away; this may be a read error.

Amplification targeted TCR beta CDR3 regions from RNA transcripts. In the first-round RT-PCR of the TCR CDR3, the HTBI primer set was used. TCRdb used MiXCR to reprocess the multiplex PCR reads, holding one entry per CDR3 protein. The sample gives around 620,000 distinct CDR3 sequences, about half of which show up once; under 20% is in the top ten. The specimen sequenced was peripheral blood or thyroid tissue (not recorded which). The receptor was derived from an adult woman with Graves' disease, either hyperthyroidism or ophthalmopathy (not recorded which).

In nucleotides, the CDR3 is TGTGCCAGCAGTAGGGGAGACAGGGGGCAAATACAAGGCAATCAGCCCCAGCATTTT. Amino acids: CASSRGDRGQIQGNQPQHF. The V and J genes are TRBV6-5 and TRBJ1-5; 10 bases fit TRBD1. The CDR3 runs 19 residues. Germline V gene sequence: CDR1 MNHEY, CDR2 SVGAGI. Trimming cost V 5 bases and J 2 bases; bases outside gene matches: 15.